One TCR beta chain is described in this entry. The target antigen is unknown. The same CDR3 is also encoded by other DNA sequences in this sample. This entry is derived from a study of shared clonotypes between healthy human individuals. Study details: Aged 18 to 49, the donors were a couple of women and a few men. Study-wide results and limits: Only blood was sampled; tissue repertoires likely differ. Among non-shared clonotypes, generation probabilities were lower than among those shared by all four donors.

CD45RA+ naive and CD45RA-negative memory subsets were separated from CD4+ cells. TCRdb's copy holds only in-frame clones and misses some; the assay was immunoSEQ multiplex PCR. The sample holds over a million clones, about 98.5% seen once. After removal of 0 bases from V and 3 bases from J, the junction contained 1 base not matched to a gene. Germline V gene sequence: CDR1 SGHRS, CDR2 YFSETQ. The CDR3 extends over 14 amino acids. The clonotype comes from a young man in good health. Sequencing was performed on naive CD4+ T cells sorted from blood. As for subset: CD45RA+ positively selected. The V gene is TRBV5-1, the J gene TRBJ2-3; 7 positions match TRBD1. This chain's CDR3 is CASSLGRGTDTQYF. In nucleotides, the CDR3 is TGCGCCAGCAGCTTGGGCAGGGGGACAGATACGCAGTATTTT.